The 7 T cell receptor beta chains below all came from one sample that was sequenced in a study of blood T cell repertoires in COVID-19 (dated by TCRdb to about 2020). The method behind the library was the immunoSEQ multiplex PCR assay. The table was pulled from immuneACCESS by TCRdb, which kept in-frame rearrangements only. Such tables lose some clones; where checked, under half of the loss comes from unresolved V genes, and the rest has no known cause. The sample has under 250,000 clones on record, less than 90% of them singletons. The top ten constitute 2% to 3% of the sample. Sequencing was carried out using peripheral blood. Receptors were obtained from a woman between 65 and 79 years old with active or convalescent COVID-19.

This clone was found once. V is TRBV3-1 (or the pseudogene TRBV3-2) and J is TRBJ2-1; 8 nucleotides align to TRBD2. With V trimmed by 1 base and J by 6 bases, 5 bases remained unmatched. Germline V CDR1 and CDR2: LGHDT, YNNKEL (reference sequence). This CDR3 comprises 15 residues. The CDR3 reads CASSQGAGGSNEQFF. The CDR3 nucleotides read TGTGCCAGCAGCCAAGGTGCGGGGGGCAGCAATGAGCAGTTCTTC.

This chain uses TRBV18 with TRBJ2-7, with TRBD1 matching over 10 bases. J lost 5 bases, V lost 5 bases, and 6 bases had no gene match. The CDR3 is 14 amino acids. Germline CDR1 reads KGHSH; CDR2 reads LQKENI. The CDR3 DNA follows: TGTGCCAGCTCAGTTGGGACAGGGGTCCACGAGCAGTACTTC. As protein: CASSVGTGVHEQYF.

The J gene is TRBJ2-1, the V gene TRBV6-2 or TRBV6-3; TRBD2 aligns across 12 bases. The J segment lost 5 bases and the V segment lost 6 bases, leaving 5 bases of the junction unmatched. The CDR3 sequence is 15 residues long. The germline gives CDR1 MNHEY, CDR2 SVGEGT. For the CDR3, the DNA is TGTGCCAGCAGCTTGACTAGCGGGAGTCACAATGAGCAGTTCTTC. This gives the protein CASSLTSGSHNEQFF.

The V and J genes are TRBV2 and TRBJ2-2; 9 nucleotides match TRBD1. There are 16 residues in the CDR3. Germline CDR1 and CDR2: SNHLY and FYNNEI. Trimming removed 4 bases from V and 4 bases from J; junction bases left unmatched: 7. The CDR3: CASSVAGTGTTGELFF. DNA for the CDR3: TGTGCCAGCAGTGTGGCCGGGACAGGGACCACCGGGGAGCTGTTTTTT.

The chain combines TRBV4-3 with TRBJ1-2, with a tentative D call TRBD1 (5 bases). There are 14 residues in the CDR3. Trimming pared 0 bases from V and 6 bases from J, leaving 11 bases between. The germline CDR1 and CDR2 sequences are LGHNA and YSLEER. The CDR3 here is CASSQDPARDGYTF. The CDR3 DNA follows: TGCGCCAGCAGCCAAGATCCGGCCAGGGATGGCTACACCTTC.

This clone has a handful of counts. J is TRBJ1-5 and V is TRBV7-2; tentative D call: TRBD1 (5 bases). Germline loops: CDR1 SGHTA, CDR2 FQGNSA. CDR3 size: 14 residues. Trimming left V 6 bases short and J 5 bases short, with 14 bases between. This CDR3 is CASSTGQPHQPQHF. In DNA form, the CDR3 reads TGTGCCAGCAGTACTGGACAACCTCATCAGCCCCAGCATTTT.

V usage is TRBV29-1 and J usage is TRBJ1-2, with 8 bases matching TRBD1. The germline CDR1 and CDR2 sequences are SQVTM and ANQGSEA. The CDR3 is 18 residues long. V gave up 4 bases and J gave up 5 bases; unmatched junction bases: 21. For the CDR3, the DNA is TGCAGCGTTGGACCCCCTCCGGGACAGGCTAACACGGGGTATGGCTACACCTTC. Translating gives CSVGPPPGQANTGYGYTF.